This passage covers 12 T cell receptor beta chains from one sample sequenced in a study of technical replicates of blood from a few donors. Data came from immunoSEQ multiplex PCR; TCRdb stores just in-frame clones and leaves some out. The sample comprises about 82,000 clones, approximately 94% of which are singletons, and under 0.5% rests with the top ten. The sequenced sample consisted of T cells isolated from PBMCs. Source of these receptors: a human donor in good health.

The rearrangement joins TRBV28 to TRBJ1-1; D might be TRBD1 (5 bases). This CDR3 is built from 19 residues. CDR1 and CDR2 from the germline V gene are MDHEN and SYDVKM. V was clipped by 2 bases and J by 5 bases, with 27 bases between them. The DNA for the CDR3 is TGTGCCAGCAGTTTAAGACGGAAATCACCCTACGGGGGTACGACTGAAGCTTTCTTT. It yields the protein CASSLRRKSPYGGTTEAFF.

The rearrangement uses TRBV6-5 and TRBJ1-3; D unresolved. Trimming pared 2 bases from V and 0 bases from J, leaving 8 bases between. Germline CDR1 reads MNHEY; CDR2 reads SVGAGI. The CDR3 runs 15 residues. As DNA, the CDR3 is TGTGCCAGCAGTTACAGCGCCGACTCTGGAAACACCATATATTTT. Translating gives CASSYSADSGNTIYF.

The rearrangement joins TRBV14 to TRBJ2-3; TRBD2 matches 7 bases. J lost 2 bases, V lost 0 bases, and 8 bases had no gene match. The CDR3 extends over 17 amino acids. Germline V gene data show CDR1 as SGHDN and CDR2 as FVKESK. CDR3 nucleotides: TGTGCCAGCAGCCAAGATAGTACGCGGGAGATCACAGATACGCAGTATTTT. Translated, it gives CASSQDSTREITDTQYF.

The V and J genes are TRBV6-1 and TRBJ2-1; TRBD1 matches at 10 bases. In germline, CDR1 is MNHNS, CDR2 SASEGT. The CDR3 length is 15 residues. V trimming: 7 bases; J trimming: 5 bases; junction bases outside the gene matches: 8. The chain's CDR3 is CASIYGGTGDNEQFF. As DNA, the CDR3 is TGTGCCAGCATCTACGGTGGGACAGGGGACAATGAGCAGTTCTTC.

The V and J genes are TRBV29-1 and TRBJ1-1; D may be TRBD1 (5 bases). Germline loops: CDR1 SQVTM, CDR2 ANQGSEA. The CDR3 runs to 14 residues. Trimming left V 1 base short and J 8 bases short, with 17 bases between. CDR3 residues: CSVEVTRIRGEAFF. CDR3 DNA: TGCAGCGTTGAAGTGACGAGGATTAGGGGCGAAGCTTTCTTT.

This chain connects TRBV5-5 to TRBJ2-5; tentative D call: TRBD2 (5 bases). Between the trimmed V and J ends, which lost 3 bases and 5 bases, there was a span of 11 bases. This CDR3 comprises 13 residues. In germline, CDR1 is SGHKS, CDR2 YYEKEE (reference sequence). CDR3 sequence: CASSSEGWETQYF. The CDR3 DNA sequence: TGTGCCAGCAGCTCCGAGGGCTGGGAGACCCAGTACTTC.

The CDR3 sequence is CASRQGAETQYF. The CDR3 coding sequence is TGTGCCAGCAGACAGGGGGCAGAGACCCAGTACTTC. The chain links TRBV2 to TRBJ2-5, with 9 bases that match TRBD1. This CDR3 spans 12 amino acids. Trimming at V came to 6 bases and at J to 4 bases, leaving 0 bases not matched to a gene. Germline V lookup: CDR1 SNHLY, CDR2 FYNNEI. Combining the CDR3 with reference TRBV2 and TRBJ2-5 gives the whole variable domain EPEVTQTPSHQVTQMGQEVILRCVPISNHLYFYWYRQILGQKVEFLVSFYNNEISEKSEIFDDQFSVERPDGSNFTLKIRSTKLEDSAMYFCASRQGAETQYFGPGTRLLVL.

This sequence joins TRBV7-2 and TRBJ2-4; 8 nucleotides agree with TRBD2. The CDR3 length is 15 residues. The J segment lost 4 bases and the V segment lost 5 bases, leaving 7 bases of the junction unmatched. Germline assignment: CDR1 SGHTA and CDR2 FQGNSA. For the CDR3, the DNA is TGTGCCAGCAGCGGGGGTGTAGCGGGAAAAAACATTCAGTACTTC. It specifies CASSGGVAGKNIQYF.

The gene calls are TRBV7-8 and TRBJ1-1; the D is unclear. V dropped 6 bases and J dropped 8 bases, with 7 bases sitting between them. Germline V gene lookup returns CDR1 SGHVS and CDR2 FQNEAQ. The CDR3 totals 10 residues. CDR3 nucleotides: TGTGCCAGCAGGGGCGAAGAAGCTTTCTTT. Translation gives CASRGEEAFF.

CDR3 nucleotide sequence: TGTGCCAGTAGTATTCGACAGGGATCGTTGGACACTGAAGCTTTCTTT. Translated: CASSIRQGSLDTEAFF. This chain joins TRBV19 and TRBJ1-1; 7 nucleotides align to TRBD1. The V gene's germline CDR1 is LNHDA and CDR2 SQIVND (reference sequence). CDR3 length: 16 residues. The V segment lost 3 bases and the J segment 3 bases; nucleotides outside the gene matches: 10. Drawing the rest from reference TRBV19 and TRBJ1-1, the complete variable domain is DGGITQSPKYLFRKEGQNVTLSCEQNLNHDAMYWYRQDPGQGLRLIYYSQIVNDFQKGDIAEGYSVSREKKESFPLTVTSAQKNPTAFYLCASSIRQGSLDTEAFFGQGTRLTVV.

V and J are TRBV6-5 and TRBJ2-7; a possible D gene is TRBD2 (6 bases). Germline V lookup: CDR1 MNHEY, CDR2 SVGAGI. The CDR3 length is 13 residues. V was pared by 2 bases and J by 5 bases, with 10 bases between. The CDR3 coding sequence is TGTGCCAGCAGTTACGGATCGGGGGACGAGCAGTACTTC. Translation: CASSYGSGDEQYF.

The chain is built from TRBV9 and TRBJ2-7; D is perhaps TRBD2 (5 bases). V was trimmed by 1 base and J by 3 bases, leaving 14 bases between them. This CDR3 is built from 15 residues. Germline loops: CDR1 SGDLS, CDR2 YYNGEE. The CDR3 DNA sequence: TGTGCCAGCAGCGTATCGCCGGGGATGAGCTACGAGCAGTACTTC. As protein: CASSVSPGMSYEQYF. The full variable domain, in which reference TRBV9 and TRBJ2-7 provide the parts outside the CDR3, is DSGVTQTPKHLITATGQRVTLRCSPRSGDLSVYWYQQSLDQGLQFLIQYYNGEERAKGNILERFSAQQFPDLHSELNLSSLELGDSALYFCASSVSPGMSYEQYFGPGTRLTVT.